These 5 T cell receptor beta chains came from one sample sequenced in a study of tumor and adjacent non-tumor tissue in lung cancer (dated by TCRdb to between 2018 and 2020). Receptor amplification or capture employed multiplex PCR. The data were produced on an Illumina HiSeq 2500. TCRbeta libraries were constructed through three rounds of nested PCR with primers (Table S4) according to protocols adapted from ARM-PCR. The public reads were quality trimmed at Q25 with fastp and then assembled into clones with MiXCR by TCRdb, keeping productive beta chains. Identical CDR3 proteins give one entry, which carries the most common genes and DNA. The table for this sample lists 200,000 to 250,000 distinct CDR3 sequences; 60% to 75% of them were counted only once. The top ten clonotypes cover almost 25% of the sample. RNA was extracted from bulk unsorted tissue and checked for quality with a NanoDrop ND-1000 and an Agilent 2100.

Input material: lung tumor tissue. These receptors were taken from a man in his sixties with non-small cell lung cancer.

Of note for this clonotype: Given a much more abundant clone one base away, this may be a read error. CDR3: CASSLEITTNYCYTF. For the CDR3, the DNA is TGTGCCAGCAGTCTTGAGATCACCACTAACTATTGCTACACCTTC. The rearrangement joins TRBV6-5 to TRBJ1-2; D uncertain. The V gene's germline CDR1 is MNHEY and CDR2 SVGAGI. The CDR3 runs to 15 residues.

About this clonotype: One junction end does not reproduce the germline sequence, and a read error may be involved. This chain joins TRBV29-1 and TRBJ2-7; TRBD2 matches at 8 bases. The CDR3 runs 14 residues. Looked up from germline, CDR1 is SQVTM and CDR2 is ANQGSEA. The CDR3 coding sequence is TGCAACGTTCCGGGACTAGTGGACGAAGACGAGCAGTATTTC. Protein: CNVPGLVDEDEQYF.

The chain has TRBV6-1 and TRBJ2-1; the match to TRBD2 covers 9 bases. Unmatched junction bases numbered 6, after V lost 8 bases and J lost 4 bases. The germline V gene has CDR1 MNHNS and CDR2 SASEGT. The CDR3 contains 14 residues. This CDR3 is CASCKRGDYNEQFF. In DNA, the CDR3 is TGTGCCAGCTGTAAGCGGGGGGATTACAATGAGCAGTTCTTC.

The chain has TRBV18 and TRBJ1-1; 12 bases match TRBD1. The CDR3 spans 17 residues. Germline-derived CDR1 and CDR2 are KGHSH and LQKENI. V dropped 0 bases and J dropped 5; count of bases not matched to a gene: 7. The CDR3 spells CASSPPGTGGLGTEAFF. Written as DNA, the CDR3 is TGTGCCAGCTCACCACCCGGGACAGGGGGCTTGGGAACTGAAGCTTTCTTT.

The chain has TRBV12-3 or TRBV12-4 and TRBJ1-2; D gene ambiguous. The CDR3 contains 12 residues. The V gene lost 3 bases and the J gene lost 6 bases, with 8 bases spanning the gap. The CDR3 DNA follows: TGTGCCAGCAGTTTGACGACGCATGGCTACACCTTC. Its translation is CASSLTTHGYTF.